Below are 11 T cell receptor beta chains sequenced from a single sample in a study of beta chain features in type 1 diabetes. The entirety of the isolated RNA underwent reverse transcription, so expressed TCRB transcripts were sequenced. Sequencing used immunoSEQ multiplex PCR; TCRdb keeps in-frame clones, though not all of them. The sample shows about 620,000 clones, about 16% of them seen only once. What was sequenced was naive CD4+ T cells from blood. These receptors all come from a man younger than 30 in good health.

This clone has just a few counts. The chain's CDR3 is CASSFERFYGYTF. As DNA, the CDR3 is TGTGCCAGCAGCTTCGAACGGTTCTATGGCTACACCTTC. The chain employs TRBV11-2 and TRBJ1-2; the D is unclear. The V and J ends lost 3 bases and 4 bases respectively, with 9 bases between them. CDR1 and CDR2 from the germline V gene are SGHAT and FQNNGV. The CDR3 contains 13 residues. Based on the CDR3 plus reference TRBV11-2 and TRBJ1-2, the full variable domain is EAGVAQSPRYKIIEKRQSVAFWCNPISGHATLYWYQQILGQGPKLLIQFQNNGVVDDSQLPKDRFSAERLKGVDSTLKIQPAKLEDSAVYLCASSFERFYGYTFGSGTRLTVV.

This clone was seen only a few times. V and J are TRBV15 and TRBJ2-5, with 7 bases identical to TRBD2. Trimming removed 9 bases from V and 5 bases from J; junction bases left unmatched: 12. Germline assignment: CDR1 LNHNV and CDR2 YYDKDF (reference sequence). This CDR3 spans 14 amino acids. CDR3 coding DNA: TGTGCCACGAGAGCCAGCGGGGCAGGGGAGACCCAGTACTTC. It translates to CATRASGAGETQYF.

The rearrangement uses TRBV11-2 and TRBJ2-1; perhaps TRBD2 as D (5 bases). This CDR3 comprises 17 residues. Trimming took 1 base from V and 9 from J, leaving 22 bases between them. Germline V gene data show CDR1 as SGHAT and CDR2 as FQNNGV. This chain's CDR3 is CASSLGQDVGYEGEQFF. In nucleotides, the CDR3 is TGTGCCAGCAGCTTAGGCCAGGACGTGGGGTACGAGGGTGAGCAGTTCTTC.

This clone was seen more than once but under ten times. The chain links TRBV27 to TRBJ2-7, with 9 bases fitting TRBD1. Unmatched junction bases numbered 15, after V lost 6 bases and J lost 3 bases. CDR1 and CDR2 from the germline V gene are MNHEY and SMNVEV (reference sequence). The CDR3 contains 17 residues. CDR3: CASSQNTGTGSLYEQYF. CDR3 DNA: TGTGCCAGCAGCCAGAACACGGGGACAGGGTCCCTCTACGAGCAGTACTTC.

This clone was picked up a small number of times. CDR3 loop: CASGGDSSYEQYF. The CDR3 DNA follows: TGTGCCAGCGGGGGGGACTCCTCCTACGAGCAGTACTTC. The J gene is TRBJ2-7, the V gene TRBV25-1; 7 bases map to TRBD2. Germline loops: CDR1 MGHDK, CDR2 SYGVNS. J was trimmed by 0 bases and V by 8 bases; bases with no gene match: 4. The CDR3 totals 13 residues.

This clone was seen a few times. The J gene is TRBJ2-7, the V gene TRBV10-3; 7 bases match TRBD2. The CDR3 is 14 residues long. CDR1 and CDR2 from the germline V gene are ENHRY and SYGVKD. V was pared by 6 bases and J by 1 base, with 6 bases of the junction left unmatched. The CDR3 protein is CAIRVTGGSYEQYF. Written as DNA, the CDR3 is TGTGCCATCAGGGTAACGGGAGGATCCTACGAGCAGTACTTC.

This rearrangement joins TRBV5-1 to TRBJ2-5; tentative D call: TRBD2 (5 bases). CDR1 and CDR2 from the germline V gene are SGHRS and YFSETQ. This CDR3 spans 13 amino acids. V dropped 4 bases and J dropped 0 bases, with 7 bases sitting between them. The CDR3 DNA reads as TGCGCCAGCAGCACGGGGAACCAAGAGACCCAGTACTTC. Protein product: CASSTGNQETQYF.

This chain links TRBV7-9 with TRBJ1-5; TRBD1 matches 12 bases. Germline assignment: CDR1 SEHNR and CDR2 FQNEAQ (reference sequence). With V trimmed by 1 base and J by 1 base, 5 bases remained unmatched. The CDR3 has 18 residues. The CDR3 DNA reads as TGTGCCAGCAGCTTAGTGGGACAGGGGGCGCGAAGCAATCAGCCCCAGCATTTT. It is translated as CASSLVGQGARSNQPQHF. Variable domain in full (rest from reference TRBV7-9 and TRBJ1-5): DTGVSQNPRHKITKRGQNVTFRCDPISEHNRLYWYRQTLGQGPEFLTYFQNEAQLEKSRLLSDRFSAERPKGSFSTLEIQRTEQGDSAMYLCASSLVGQGARSNQPQHFGDGTRLSIL.

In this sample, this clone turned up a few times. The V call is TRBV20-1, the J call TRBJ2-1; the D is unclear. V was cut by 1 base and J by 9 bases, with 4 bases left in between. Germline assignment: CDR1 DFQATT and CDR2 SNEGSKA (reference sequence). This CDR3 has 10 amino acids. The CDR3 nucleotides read TGCAGTGCTAGAGGTACTGAGCAGTTCTTC. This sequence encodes CSARGTEQFF.

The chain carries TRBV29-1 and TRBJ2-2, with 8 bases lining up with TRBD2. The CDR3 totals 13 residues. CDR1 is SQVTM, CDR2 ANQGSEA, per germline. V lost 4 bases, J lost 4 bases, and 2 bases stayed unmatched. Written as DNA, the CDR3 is TGCAGCGTTGGAAGCGGGAGCACCGGGGAGCTGTTTTTT. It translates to CSVGSGSTGELFF.

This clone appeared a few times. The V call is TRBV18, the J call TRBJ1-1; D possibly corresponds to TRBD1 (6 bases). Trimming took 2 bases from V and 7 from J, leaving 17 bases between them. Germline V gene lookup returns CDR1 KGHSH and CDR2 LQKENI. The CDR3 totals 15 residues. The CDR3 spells CASSPTHREGSEAFF. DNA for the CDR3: TGTGCCAGCTCACCAACCCACAGGGAAGGTAGTGAAGCTTTCTTT.